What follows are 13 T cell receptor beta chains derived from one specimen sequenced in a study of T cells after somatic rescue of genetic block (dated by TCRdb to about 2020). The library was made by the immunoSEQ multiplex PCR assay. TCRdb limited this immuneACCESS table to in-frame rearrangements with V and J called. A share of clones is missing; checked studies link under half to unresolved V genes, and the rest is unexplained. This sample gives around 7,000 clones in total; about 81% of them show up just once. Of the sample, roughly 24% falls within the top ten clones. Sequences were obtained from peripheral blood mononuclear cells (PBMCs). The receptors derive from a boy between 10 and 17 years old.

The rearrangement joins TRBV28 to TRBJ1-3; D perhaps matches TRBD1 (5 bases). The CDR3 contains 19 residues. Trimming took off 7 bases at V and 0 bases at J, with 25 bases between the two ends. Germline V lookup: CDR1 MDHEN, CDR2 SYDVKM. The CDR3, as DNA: TGTGCCAGCACCACCTGGGGCCTTCCCTTAACCTCCTCTGGAAACACCATATATTTT. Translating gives CASTTWGLPLTSSGNTIYF.

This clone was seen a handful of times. In DNA form, the CDR3 reads TGTGCCAGCAGCTCAATCAGGGGGATGGGAGAAGATACGCAGTATTTT. This sequence encodes CASSSIRGMGEDTQYF. The gene calls are TRBV5-6 and TRBJ2-3; 7 bases match TRBD1. The length of the CDR3 is 16 residues. Trimming at V came to 3 bases and at J to 5 bases, leaving 12 bases not matched to a gene. Germline CDR1 and CDR2: SGHDT and YYEEEE.

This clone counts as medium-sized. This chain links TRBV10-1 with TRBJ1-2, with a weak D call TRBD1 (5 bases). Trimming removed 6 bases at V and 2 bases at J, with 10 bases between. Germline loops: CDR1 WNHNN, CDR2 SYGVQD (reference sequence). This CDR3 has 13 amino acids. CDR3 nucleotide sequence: TGCGCCAGCAGGCGGGGGGAAAACTATGGCTACACCTTC. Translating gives CASRRGENYGYTF.

This chain's CDR3 is CASSLAQGPYEQYF. The CDR3 DNA is TGTGCCAGCAGCTTAGCCCAGGGACCCTACGAGCAGTACTTC. The V and J genes are TRBV7-2 and TRBJ2-7, with D perhaps TRBD1 or TRBD2 (5 bases each). CDR1 SGHTA and CDR2 FQGNSA come from the germline V gene. V dropped 0 bases and J dropped 2 bases, with 8 bases sitting between them. The CDR3 is 14 amino acids.

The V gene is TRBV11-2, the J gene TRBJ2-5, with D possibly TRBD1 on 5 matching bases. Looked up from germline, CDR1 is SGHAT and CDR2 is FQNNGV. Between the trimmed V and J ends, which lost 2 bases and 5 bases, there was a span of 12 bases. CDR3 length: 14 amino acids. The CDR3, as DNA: TGTGCCAGCAGCTTATGGGGCAGCTGGGAGACCCAGTACTTC. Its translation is CASSLWGSWETQYF.

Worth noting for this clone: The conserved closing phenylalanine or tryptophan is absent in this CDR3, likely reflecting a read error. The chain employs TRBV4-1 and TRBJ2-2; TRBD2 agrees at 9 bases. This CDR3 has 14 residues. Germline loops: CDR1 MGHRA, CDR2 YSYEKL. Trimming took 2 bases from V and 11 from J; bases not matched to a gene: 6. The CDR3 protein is CASSQRGGGVELFY. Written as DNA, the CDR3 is TGCGCCAGCAGCCAAAGAGGCGGGGGGGTTGAGCTGTTTTAT.

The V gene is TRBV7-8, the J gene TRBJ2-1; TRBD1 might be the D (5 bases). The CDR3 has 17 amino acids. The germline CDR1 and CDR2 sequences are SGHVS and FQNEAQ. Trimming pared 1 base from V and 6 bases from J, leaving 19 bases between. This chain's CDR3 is CASSLGRASSHLNEQFF. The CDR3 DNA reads TGTGCCAGCAGCTTAGGCAGGGCCAGCTCTCACCTCAATGAGCAGTTCTTC.

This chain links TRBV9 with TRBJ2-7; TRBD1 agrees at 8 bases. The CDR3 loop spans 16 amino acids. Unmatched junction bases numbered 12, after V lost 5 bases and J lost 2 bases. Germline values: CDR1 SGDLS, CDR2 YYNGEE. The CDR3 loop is CASSLSWTGSPYEQYF. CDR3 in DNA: TGTGCCAGCAGTTTATCCTGGACAGGGAGCCCCTACGAGCAGTACTTC.

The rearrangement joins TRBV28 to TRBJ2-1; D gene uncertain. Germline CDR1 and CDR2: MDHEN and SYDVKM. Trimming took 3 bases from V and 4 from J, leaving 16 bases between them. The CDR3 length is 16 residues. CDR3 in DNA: TGTGCCAGCAGTTTTCTGGCCGTGACCGGATACAATGAGCAGTTCTTC. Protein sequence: CASSFLAVTGYNEQFF.

CDR3 DNA: TGTGCCAGCAGTTTCTATAGCGGGAGATTTGAGCAGTTCTTC. Protein: CASSFYSGRFEQFF. The rearrangement joins TRBV28 to TRBJ2-1, with 9 nucleotides matching TRBD2. V lost 3 bases, J lost 9 bases, and 6 bases stayed unmatched. The germline gives CDR1 MDHEN, CDR2 SYDVKM. This CDR3 spans 14 amino acids.

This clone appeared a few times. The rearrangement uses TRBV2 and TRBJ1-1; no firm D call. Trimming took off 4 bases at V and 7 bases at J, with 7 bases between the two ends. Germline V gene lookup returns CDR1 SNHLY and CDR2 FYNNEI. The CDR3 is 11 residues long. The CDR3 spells CASSVWGEAFF. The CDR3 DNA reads TGTGCCAGCAGTGTTTGGGGTGAAGCTTTCTTT.

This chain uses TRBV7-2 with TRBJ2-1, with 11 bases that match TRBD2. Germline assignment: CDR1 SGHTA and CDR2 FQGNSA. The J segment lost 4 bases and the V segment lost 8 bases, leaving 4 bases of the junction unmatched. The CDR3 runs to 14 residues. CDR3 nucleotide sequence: TGTGCCAGCGCCGGGACTAGCGGTTACAATGAGCAGTTCTTC. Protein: CASAGTSGYNEQFF.

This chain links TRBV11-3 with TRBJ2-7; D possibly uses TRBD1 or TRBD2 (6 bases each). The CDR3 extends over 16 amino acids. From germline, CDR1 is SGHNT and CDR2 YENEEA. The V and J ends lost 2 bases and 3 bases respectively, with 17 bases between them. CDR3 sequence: CASSLSGAVVYYEQYF. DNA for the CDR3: TGTGCCAGCAGCTTATCGGGGGCCGTGGTCTACTACGAGCAGTACTTC. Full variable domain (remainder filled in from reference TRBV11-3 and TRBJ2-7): EAGVVQSPRYKIIEKKQPVAFWCNPISGHNTLYWYLQNLGQGPELLIRYENEEAVDDSQLPKDRFSAERLKGVDSTLKIQPAELGDSAVYLCASSLSGAVVYYEQYFGPGTRLTVT.